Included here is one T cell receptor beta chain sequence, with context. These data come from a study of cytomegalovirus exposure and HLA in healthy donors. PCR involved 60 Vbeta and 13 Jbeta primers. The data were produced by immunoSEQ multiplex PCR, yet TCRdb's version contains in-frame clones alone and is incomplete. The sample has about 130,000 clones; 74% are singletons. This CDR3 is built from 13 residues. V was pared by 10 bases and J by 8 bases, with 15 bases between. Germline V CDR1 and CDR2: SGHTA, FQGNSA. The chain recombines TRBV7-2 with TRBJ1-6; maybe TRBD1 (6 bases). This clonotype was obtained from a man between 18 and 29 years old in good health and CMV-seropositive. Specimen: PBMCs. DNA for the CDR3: TGTGCCACCCGCGGGGGGGCGCATTCACCCCTCCACTTT. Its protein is CATRGGAHSPLHF.